This T cell receptor (beta chain) was recorded in a study of regulatory T cells. Study results and limitations: Hydrophobic residues at CDR3 positions 6 and 7 were enriched in conventional CD4+ T cells of CD3G-deficient patients.

The primer mix had 52 TRBV and 13 TRBJ primers. The assay was immunoSEQ multiplex PCR, and TCRdb's table has in-frame clones only and misses some. This table holds some 30,000 clones, roughly 93% found once. Germline V gives CDR1 LNHDA, CDR2 SQIVND (reference sequence). The CDR3 consists of 16 residues. The V and J ends lost 6 bases and 7 bases, in that order; junction bases with no gene match: 11. Notes on this clone: Antigen specificity is unknown.

The TCR comes from a child between 2 and 9 years old with CD3G deficiency. The sequenced material came from conventional CD4+ T cells sorted from blood. The rearrangement uses TRBV19 and TRBJ2-3, with 12 bases aligning to TRBD2. The CDR3 sequence: CASSPRLAGEGNTQYF. In nucleotides, the CDR3 is TGTGCCAGTAGCCCGAGACTAGCGGGAGAGGGGAATACGCAGTATTTT.